This TCR beta chain was identified during a study of blood T cell repertoires in COVID-19. Looking at the study overall: Collection of acute and convalescent COVID-19 samples took place in the United States, Italy and Spain. Sample material is recorded as cDNA or gDNA derived from T cells, B-cell-depleted T cells, or PBMCs.

Trimming removed 2 bases from V and 9 bases from J; junction bases left unmatched: 11. Germline loops: CDR1 MNHNS, CDR2 SASEGT. The CDR3 runs 16 residues. Patients in Seattle were enrolled during active infection, then followed longitudinally. Generated by immunoSEQ multiplex PCR, the TCRdb table keeps only in-frame clones and is missing some. This sample has some 250,000 clones, with 85% to 90% found just once. This TCR was sampled from a woman aged 60-70 years with COVID-19, enrolled during active disease. The chain combines TRBV6-1 with TRBJ2-1; 9 bases are shared with TRBD2. Sequenced: peripheral blood. Here the CDR3 reads CASSEQPSGKAGEQFF. CDR3 DNA: TGTGCCAGCAGTGAACAGCCTAGCGGGAAAGCGGGTGAGCAGTTCTTC.